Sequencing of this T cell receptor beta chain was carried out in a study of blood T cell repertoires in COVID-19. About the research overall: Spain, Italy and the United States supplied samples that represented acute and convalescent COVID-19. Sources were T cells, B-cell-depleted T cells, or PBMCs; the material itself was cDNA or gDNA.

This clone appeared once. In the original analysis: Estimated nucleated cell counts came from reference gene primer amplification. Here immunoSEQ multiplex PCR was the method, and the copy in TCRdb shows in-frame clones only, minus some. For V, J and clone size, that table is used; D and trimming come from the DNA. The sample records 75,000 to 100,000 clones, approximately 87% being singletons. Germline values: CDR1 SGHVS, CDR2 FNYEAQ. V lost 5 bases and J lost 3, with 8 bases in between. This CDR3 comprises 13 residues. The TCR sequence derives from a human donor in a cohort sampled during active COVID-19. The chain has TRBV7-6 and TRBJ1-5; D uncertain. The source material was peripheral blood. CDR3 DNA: TGTGCCAGCAGCCTGGGCATCAATCAGCCCCAGCATTTT. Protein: CASSLGINQPQHF.